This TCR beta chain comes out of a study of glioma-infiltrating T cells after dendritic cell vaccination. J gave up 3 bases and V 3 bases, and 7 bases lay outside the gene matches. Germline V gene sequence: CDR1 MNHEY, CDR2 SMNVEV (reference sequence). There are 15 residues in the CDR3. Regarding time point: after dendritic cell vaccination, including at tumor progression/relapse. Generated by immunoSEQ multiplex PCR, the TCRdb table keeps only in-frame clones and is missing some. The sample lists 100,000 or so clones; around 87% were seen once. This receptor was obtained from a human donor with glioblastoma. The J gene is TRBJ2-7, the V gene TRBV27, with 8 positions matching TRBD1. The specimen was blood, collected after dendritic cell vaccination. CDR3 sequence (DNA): TGTGCCAGCAGTTTGGTGGCAGGGGGCGTCTACGAGCAGTACTTC. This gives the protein CASSLVAGGVYEQYF.